Shown below are 32 T cell receptor beta chains from a single sample sequenced in a study of regulatory T cells in long-lasting Graves disease. According to the study, TCR beta libraries were built with iRepertoire HTBI primers and CDR3-region Arm-PCR. A single record per CDR3 protein comes from TCRdb applying MiXCR to the multiplex PCR reads. The data contain 400,000 to 500,000 distinct CDR3 sequences, about 14% of them singletons. Regarding time point: newly diagnosed GD, antithyroid drugs for less than 3 months. RNA isolated from PBMCs was used to make the TCR library. These data were also filed under a second study, of T cells in Graves' hyperthyroidism and ophthalmopathy.

Sequences were derived from peripheral blood mononuclear cells (PBMCs), sampled at new diagnosis, from a patient treated with antithyroid drugs. The receptors shown here come from a woman between 50 and 59 years old with Graves disease.

This clonotype came up many times. The V call is TRBV29-1, the J call TRBJ1-1, with a tentative D call TRBD1 (6 bases). The germline V gene encodes CDR1 SQVTM and CDR2 ANQGSEA. The CDR3 is made up of 17 amino acids. V was clipped by 1 base and J by 0 bases, with 18 bases between them. The CDR3 is CSVEGVDSPFMNTEAFF. The CDR3 DNA sequence: TGCAGCGTTGAAGGCGTGGACAGCCCCTTCATGAACACTGAAGCTTTCTTT.

Of note for this clonotype: Here the CDR3 omits its conserved ending phenylalanine or tryptophan, so a read error is the likely source. The chain couples TRBV19 to TRBJ1-2; D call uncertain. CDR3 length: 12 amino acids. Germline assignment: CDR1 LNHDA and CDR2 SQIVND (reference sequence). Trimming stripped 4 bases from V and 7 bases from J, with 10 bases between. CDR3 loop: CASSTLQSGYTS. DNA of the CDR3: TGTGCCAGTAGTACCCTACAGAGTGGCTACACCTCC.

This clonotype appeared a single time. The conserved phenylalanine or tryptophan normally closing the CDR3 is absent here, so this likely arose from a read error. The chain combines TRBV9 with TRBJ2-1; 13 nucleotides agree with TRBD2. The CDR3 is made up of 15 amino acids. J lost 8 bases, V lost 3 bases, and 5 bases had no gene match. Germline V lookup: CDR1 SGDLS, CDR2 YYNGEE. The CDR3 reads CASSEEGLAGDEQFV. CDR3 DNA sequence: TGTGCCAGCAGCGAAGAAGGACTAGCGGGAGATGAGCAGTTCGTC.

This clonotype has ten or more counts. The CDR3, as DNA: TGTGCCAGCAGCGTAGCCGCTACACCAACAGATACGCAGTATTTT. It yields the protein CASSVAATPTDTQYF. The chain links TRBV9 to TRBJ2-3, with D uncertain. The CDR3 length is 15 residues. CDR1 and CDR2 from the germline V gene are SGDLS and YYNGEE. The V and J ends lost 0 bases and 3 bases respectively, with 11 bases between them.

This clonotype was found many times. The chain couples TRBV6-1 to TRBJ2-1; TRBD1 aligns across 10 bases. This CDR3 contains 18 residues. Germline CDR1 MNHNS, CDR2 SASEGT. After removal of 4 bases from V and 6 bases from J, the junction contained 15 bases not matched to a gene. CDR3 nucleotides: TGTGCCAGCAGTGCCCTCGGTACCGGGACAGGGGAGGGCAATGAGCAGTTCTTC. Residues: CASSALGTGTGEGNEQFF.

This clonotype occurred a few times. A much larger clone differs by one base, so this may be a read error. The rearrangement uses TRBV12-3 or TRBV12-4 and TRBJ2-2, with 7 positions matching TRBD1. The CDR3 totals 15 residues. The CDR3 reads CASSRTGAYTRELFF. Here the CDR3 DNA reads TGTGCCAGCAGCCGAACAGGGGCTTACACCCGGGAGCTGTTTTTT.

The V and J genes are TRBV20-1 and TRBJ1-6, with D perhaps matching TRBD1 (5 bases). The germline gives CDR1 DFQATT, CDR2 SNEGSKA (reference sequence). The length of the CDR3 is 13 residues. Trimming cost V 3 bases and J 9 bases, with 12 bases left between them. The CDR3 here is CSASNMGPSPLHF. The CDR3 DNA reads TGCAGTGCTAGTAACATGGGGCCTTCACCCCTCCACTTT.

The chain recombines TRBV28 with TRBJ2-1, with D uncertain. The CDR3 contains 16 residues. Germline CDR1 is MDHEN and CDR2 is SYDVKM. The V end lost 2 bases, the J end lost 0 bases, and 11 bases lay between the germline ends. The CDR3 loop reads CASSLGVISSYNEQFF. The CDR3 DNA reads TGTGCCAGCAGTTTAGGAGTAATAAGCTCCTACAATGAGCAGTTCTTC. Drawing the rest from reference TRBV28 and TRBJ2-1, the complete variable domain is DVKVTQSSRYLVKRTGEKVFLECVQDMDHENMFWYRQDPGLGLRLIYFSYDVKMKEKGDIPEGYSVSREKKERFSLILESASTNQTSMYLCASSLGVISSYNEQFFGPGTRLTVL.

About this clonotype: A junction boundary mismatches the germline segment, possibly from a read error. The genes are TRBV7-9 and TRBJ2-1; TRBD2 matches 10 bases. The germline gives CDR1 SEHNR, CDR2 FQNEAQ (reference sequence). The CDR3 loop spans 20 amino acids. The CDR3: CASSPGSLAGPSNPYIEQFF. CDR3 bases: TGTGCCAGCAGTCCAGGCTCACTAGCGGGACCATCAAACCCTTACATTGAGCAGTTCTTC.

Of note for this clonotype: This could be a read error, since a much larger clone is one nucleotide away. The CDR3 sequence: CAISESPGLAGDRRETQYF. The CDR3 DNA reads as TGTGCCATCAGTGAGTCACCGGGACTAGCGGGAGATCGACGAGAGACCCAGTACTTC. The genes are TRBV6-1 and TRBJ2-5, with 14 bases fitting TRBD2. The CDR3 contains 19 residues. CDR1 is MNHNS, CDR2 SASEGT, per germline.

This CDR3 is CASSLPGTSGRPNEQFF. The CDR3 DNA reads as TGTGCCAGCAGCTTGCCCGGGACTAGCGGGAGGCCGAATGAGCAGTTCTTC. This chain connects TRBV7-2 to TRBJ2-1; 15 positions match TRBD2. This CDR3 comprises 17 residues. V shed 3 bases, J shed 7 bases, and the junction held 7 bases outside the gene matches. Germline V gives CDR1 SGHTA, CDR2 FQGNSA.

This clonotype was recorded many times. The V gene is TRBV20-1, the J gene TRBJ2-7; 7 bases align to TRBD1. Trimming removed 4 bases from V and 3 bases from J; junction bases left unmatched: 9. Germline CDR1 is DFQATT and CDR2 is SNEGSKA (reference sequence). The CDR3 length is 14 residues. CDR3 residues: CSANNWGTDYEQYF. The CDR3 DNA is TGCAGTGCTAACAATTGGGGGACAGACTACGAGCAGTACTTC.

The CDR3 DNA reads TGCGCCAGCAGCTCCACTTTGACAGGGGTGAGCGAGCAGTACTTC. It specifies CASSSTLTGVSEQYF. This sequence joins TRBV5-1 and TRBJ2-7, with TRBD1 identical over 8 bases. After removal of 3 bases from V and 6 bases from J, the junction contained 11 bases not matched to a gene. This CDR3 is built from 15 residues. Germline values: CDR1 SGHRS, CDR2 YFSETQ.

This clonotype was observed a few times. The rearrangement uses TRBV27 and TRBJ2-1; 9 positions match TRBD2. The CDR3 totals 15 residues. V shed 5 bases and J 3 bases; nucleotides not matched to a gene: 5. Germline V gives CDR1 MNHEY, CDR2 SMNVEV (reference sequence). In DNA, the CDR3 is TGTGCCAGCAGTCCCATAGCGGGAGTCTACAATGAGCAGTTCTTC. It codes for CASSPIAGVYNEQFF.

This clonotype turned up a few times. This chain connects TRBV6-1 to TRBJ1-6; TRBD1 agrees at 7 bases. CDR3 length equals 15 residues. The germline CDR1 and CDR2 sequences are MNHNS and SASEGT. V was pared by 6 bases and J by 7 bases, with 9 bases of the junction left unmatched. The CDR3 DNA sequence: TGTGCCAGCAGGATAACAGGGGCGGACAATTCACCCCTCCACTTT. Translation gives CASRITGADNSPLHF.

The sample holds many counts of this clonotype. The chain uses TRBV7-9 and TRBJ2-1; 12 bases align to TRBD2. J gave up 6 bases and V 5 bases, and 5 bases lay outside the gene matches. The germline V gene has CDR1 SEHNR and CDR2 FQNEAQ (reference sequence). CDR3 length equals 15 residues. The CDR3 here is CASSQGLAGPNEQFF. CDR3 bases: TGTGCCAGCAGCCAAGGACTAGCGGGACCCAATGAGCAGTTCTTC.

This clonotype was observed a single time. Since a much larger clone is just one base distant, this may be a read error. The rearrangement joins TRBV4-1 to TRBJ2-5, with a possible D match to TRBD1 (5 bases). Trimming took off 2 bases at V and 5 bases at J, with 15 bases between the two ends. The CDR3 sequence is 15 residues long. Germline lookup yields CDR1 MGHRA and CDR2 YSYEKL. The CDR3 nucleotides are TGCGCCAGCAGCCAACTGCGCCAGGGTAGTGAGACCCAGTACTTC. It encodes CASSQLRQGSETQYF.

This chain links TRBV4-1 with TRBJ2-3; the D gene is possibly TRBD2 (5 bases). From germline, CDR1 is MGHRA and CDR2 YSYEKL. V was clipped by 1 base and J by 3 bases, with 23 bases between them. The CDR3 runs to 19 residues. The CDR3 DNA sequence: TGCGCCAGCAGCCAAGGCGACCAAAACGACTACCTAGCTACAGATACGCAGTATTTT. It encodes CASSQGDQNDYLATDTQYF.

This clonotype was seen repeatedly, ten times or more. The rearrangement joins TRBV15 to TRBJ2-5, with D perhaps being TRBD1 or TRBD2 (5 bases each). Germline CDR1 and CDR2: LNHNV and YYDKDF (reference sequence). This CDR3 comprises 15 residues. Trimming took off 0 bases at V and 5 bases at J, with 13 bases between the two ends. For the CDR3, the DNA is TGTGCCACCAGCAGAGAACTCTGGGGACGGGAGACCCAGTACTTC. Translation gives CATSRELWGRETQYF.

The V gene is TRBV6-2 or TRBV6-3, the J gene TRBJ2-6; 8 nucleotides agree with TRBD1. CDR3 length: 17 amino acids. Germline CDR1 and CDR2: MNHEY and SVGEGT. V lost 4 bases, J lost 0 bases, and 5 bases stayed unmatched. The CDR3 nucleotides read TGTGCCAGCAGTTGGACAGGGAGTCACTCTGGGGCCAACGTCCTGACTTTC. It encodes CASSWTGSHSGANVLTF.

This clonotype was seen ten or more times. The genes are TRBV5-1 and TRBJ2-1; TRBD2 aligns across 9 bases. This CDR3 is 16 amino acids long. CDR1 and CDR2 (germline): SGHRS, YFSETQ. V was pared by 1 base and J by 4 bases, with 6 bases of the junction left unmatched. The CDR3 nucleotides are TGCGCCAGCAGCTTGTCGGCGGGAGGGTCTTACAATGAGCAGTTCTTC. It codes for CASSLSAGGSYNEQFF.

At least ten counts were recorded for this clonotype. This sequence joins TRBV30 and TRBJ2-1, with 8 bases fitting TRBD2. V dropped 0 bases and J dropped 4; count of bases not matched to a gene: 14. Germline V CDR1 and CDR2: GTSNPN, SVGIG (reference sequence). The CDR3 has 18 amino acids. The DNA of the CDR3 is TGTGCCTGGAGTGTACGGCTAGCGGGTCAGAGTTTGTACAATGAGCAGTTCTTC. Translating gives CAWSVRLAGQSLYNEQFF.

This clonotype was seen at least ten times. The rearrangement links TRBV20-1 to TRBJ1-3; 8 nucleotides match TRBD1. J lost 0 bases, V lost 0 bases, and 13 bases had no gene match. The CDR3 is made up of 19 amino acids. Germline CDR1 is DFQATT and CDR2 is SNEGSKA (reference sequence). For the CDR3, the DNA is TGCAGTGCTAGAGATCCGGGCAGGGGGCCGGGGATCTCTGGAAACACCATATATTTT. Protein product: CSARDPGRGPGISGNTIYF.

This clonotype was counted at least ten times. The genes are TRBV6-1 and TRBJ1-2; 8 bases are shared with TRBD1. V shed 5 bases, J shed 6 bases, and the junction held 5 bases outside the gene matches. CDR3 size: 13 residues. Germline V gene lookup returns CDR1 MNHNS and CDR2 SASEGT. The CDR3 nucleotides read TGTGCCAGCAGTACGGACAGGGCTGATGGCTACACCTTC. Its translation is CASSTDRADGYTF.

This clonotype came up a few times. The rearrangement joins TRBV7-2 to TRBJ1-1, with a possible D match to TRBD1 (6 bases). The CDR3 spans 16 residues. V was trimmed by 3 bases and J by 4 bases, leaving 18 bases between them. Per germline, CDR1 SGHTA and CDR2 FQGNSA. The CDR3 protein is CASSFWGLISSTEAFF. Written as DNA, the CDR3 is TGTGCCAGCAGCTTTTGGGGGCTAATATCTTCCACTGAAGCTTTCTTT.

This clonotype was seen only a few times. The gene calls are TRBV7-8 and TRBJ2-2, with D maybe TRBD2 (7 bases). Trimming took 1 base from V and 7 from J, leaving 13 bases between them. The germline V gene encodes CDR1 SGHVS and CDR2 FQNEAQ. The CDR3 covers 15 residues. The DNA of the CDR3 is TGTGCCAGCAGCTTAGGGCGGGGGCGTATCGGGGAGCTGTTTTTT. Its protein is CASSLGRGRIGELFF.

This clonotype was observed at least ten times. CDR3 protein: CASSIDRDTEAFF. The CDR3, as DNA: TGTGCCAGTAGTATTGACAGAGACACTGAAGCTTTCTTT. The chain couples TRBV19 to TRBJ1-1, with D possibly matching TRBD1 (5 bases). Germline V lookup: CDR1 LNHDA, CDR2 SQIVND (reference sequence). Trimming shortened V by 3 bases and J by 3 bases, and 8 bases separated the two germline ends. CDR3 length equals 13 residues.

At least ten counts were recorded for this clonotype. The chain employs TRBV3-1 and TRBJ2-1; 9 nucleotides agree with TRBD2. The J segment lost 10 bases and the V segment lost 3 bases, leaving 4 bases of the junction unmatched. Germline loops: CDR1 LGHDT, CDR2 YNNKEL (reference sequence). CDR3 length equals 13 residues. CDR3 in amino acids: CASSQREGGEQFF. The CDR3 bases are TGTGCCAGCAGCCAGCGGGAGGGTGGAGAGCAGTTCTTC.

DNA of the CDR3: TGTGCCAGCTCACCCCTGGACTGGGGCTCTGGAAACACCATATATTTT. Its protein is CASSPLDWGSGNTIYF. V gene TRBV18 combines with J gene TRBJ1-3; unclear D gene. Germline V gene sequence: CDR1 KGHSH, CDR2 LQKENI. V was shortened by 3 bases and J by 0 bases, with 12 bases between the two germline ends. This CDR3 comprises 16 residues.

This clonotype was recorded many times. The J gene is TRBJ1-5, the V gene TRBV2; the D gene is possibly TRBD1 (6 bases). From germline, CDR1 is SNHLY and CDR2 FYNNEI. The CDR3 is 14 residues long. V was pared by 6 bases and J by 6 bases, with 15 bases between. The CDR3 loop is CASSDRQAGQPQHF. The CDR3 DNA reads TGTGCCAGCAGCGATCGACAGGCGGGTCAGCCCCAGCATTTT.

This clonotype was detected ten times or more. The chain uses TRBV10-2 and TRBJ2-5; 9 bases match TRBD2. Germline CDR1 and CDR2: WSHSY and SAAADI. The CDR3 spans 16 residues. The V segment lost 2 bases and the J segment 1 base; nucleotides outside the gene matches: 5. The CDR3, as DNA: TGCGCCAGCAGTGAGATAGGTAGCGGGAGCCAAGAGACCCAGTACTTC. It codes for CASSEIGSGSQETQYF.

This clonotype was observed many times. Its ends do not fully match the called genes, so a read error is possible. The DNA for the CDR3 is TGCAGCGTCGAAGGACTAGCGGGAGGAAGCAATGAGCAGTTCTTC. The encoded protein is CSVEGLAGGSNEQFF. The V gene is TRBV29-1, the J gene TRBJ2-1, with 14 bases aligning to TRBD2. The length of the CDR3 is 15 residues. Germline V gene data show CDR1 as SQVTM and CDR2 as ANQGSEA.